Given below is one T cell receptor beta chain in context. What it binds is not known. The record originates from a study of post-analysis software for immune sequencing data. At the level of the study: The study covered relapsing-remitting, secondary progressive and progressive-relapsing courses of multiple sclerosis. Study results and limitations: Strong co-clustering by F measure was seen for same-batch samples. When compared against controls, multiple sclerosis patients showed significantly lower normalized Chao1 diversity. A few TRBV segments appeared more often in patients than in controls, and TRBV5-6, TRBV5-1 and TRBV20-1 were among these.

Tagging with unique molecular identifiers was a feature of the TCR beta cDNA libraries. TCRdb reprocessed the PCR reads with MiXCR, giving one entry per CDR3 protein. Of about 560,000 distinct CDR3 sequences in the sample, roughly 45% are singletons; the top ten hold roughly 1.8%. Per the germline V gene, CDR1 is MNHNS and CDR2 is SASEGT. The CDR3 contains 13 residues. V was cut by 4 bases and J by 10 bases, with 14 bases left in between. The sequenced sample was blood. V is TRBV6-1 and J is TRBJ2-1; no clear D gene. This TCR came from a girl between 10 and 17 years old with multiple sclerosis. CDR3 sequence (DNA): TGTGCCAGCAGTGTCCGCGAAAATCGGGAGCAGTTCTTC. The encoded protein is CASSVRENREQFF.